This record looks at one TCR beta chain sequence and its context. Deletions cut 0 bases from V and 1 base from J, with 8 bases between. Germline V gene data show CDR1 as SGHRS and CDR2 as YFSETQ. This CDR3 has 15 amino acids. The data originate from a study of control samples from healthy donors and cancer patients. Clones were read by immunoSEQ multiplex PCR, and TCRdb kept only the in-frame ones, dropping some. The sample includes just over 90,000 clones, approximately 90% of them seen just once. The receptor comes from a woman in her forties or fifties in good health. Input material: blood. The chain couples TRBV5-1 to TRBJ1-3; D is unresolved. In nucleotides, the CDR3 is TGCGCCAGCAGCTTGGGAGGTGGATCTGGAAACACCATATATTTT. This sequence encodes CASSLGGGSGNTIYF.